This entry lists 8 T cell receptor beta chains sequenced from one sample in a study of CD8+ T cells in alopecia areata. Treatment reported: oral pan-JAK inhibitor, 5-10 mg twice daily. cDNA reverse transcribed from extracted RNA served as the sequencing template. Measured with immunoSEQ multiplex PCR; TCRdb has only the in-frame clones, and not every one. Here the sample spans tens of thousands of clones, under 60% being singletons. Source: CD8+ T cells sorted from blood, taken around week 37, from a patient treated with tofacitinib. The receptors come from a human donor with alopecia areata.

This clone was counted a few times. The rearrangement uses TRBV29-1 and TRBJ2-2, with a possible D match to TRBD1 (5 bases). The V gene's germline CDR1 is SQVTM and CDR2 ANQGSEA. Trimming removed 3 bases at V and 0 bases at J, with 14 bases between. The CDR3 is made up of 16 amino acids. The CDR3 DNA sequence: TGCAGCGTTGAGCCTGGGCAGGGCTCGAACACCGGGGAGCTGTTTTTT. It translates to CSVEPGQGSNTGELFF.

This clone was seen only a few times. The J gene is TRBJ1-4, the V gene TRBV5-1; D gene uncertain. Germline V gene lookup returns CDR1 SGHRS and CDR2 YFSETQ. The CDR3 consists of 15 residues. V lost 0 bases, J lost 0 bases, and 6 bases lay in between. The CDR3 reads CASSLVGSTNEKLFF. The CDR3 nucleotides are TGCGCCAGCAGCTTGGTGGGTTCAACTAATGAAAAACTGTTTTTT.

This clone has just a few counts. The chain carries TRBV29-1 and TRBJ2-7, with a tentative D call TRBD1 (6 bases). Germline CDR1 SQVTM, CDR2 ANQGSEA. The CDR3 loop spans 13 amino acids. V was clipped by 7 bases and J by 0 bases, with 13 bases between them. DNA for the CDR3: TGCAGCGCCCACAGGGTGGGCTCCTACGAGCAGTACTTC. As protein: CSAHRVGSYEQYF.

This clone was seen only a few times. The rearrangement joins TRBV18 to TRBJ2-3; the D gene could be TRBD1 or TRBD2 (5 bases each). The germline V and J ends were trimmed by 0 bases and 2 bases, with 12 bases remaining between them. Germline-derived CDR1 and CDR2 are KGHSH and LQKENI. There are 16 residues in the CDR3. CDR3 residues: CASSPPGTEITDTQYF. The CDR3 coding sequence is TGTGCCAGCTCACCACCCGGGACCGAGATCACAGATACGCAGTATTTT.

The chain's CDR3 is CASSLLSTYEQYF. Here the CDR3 DNA reads TGCGCCAGCAGCCTCTTATCGACCTACGAGCAGTACTTC. The rearrangement joins TRBV5-1 to TRBJ2-7; D is ambiguous. The germline V and J ends were trimmed by 4 bases and 2 bases, with 10 bases remaining between them. There are 13 residues in the CDR3. Germline CDR1 reads SGHRS; CDR2 reads YFSETQ.

The rearrangement uses TRBV9 and TRBJ2-7, with D tentatively TRBD1 or TRBD2 (6 bases each). Per germline, CDR1 SGDLS and CDR2 YYNGEE. Trimming pared 2 bases from V and 0 bases from J, leaving 12 bases between. The CDR3 length is 15 residues. CDR3 region: CASSVGGGVSYEQYF. CDR3 sequence (DNA): TGTGCCAGCAGCGTTGGAGGGGGTGTCTCCTACGAGCAGTACTTC. Filled out from reference TRBV9 and TRBJ2-7, the complete variable domain reads DSGVTQTPKHLITATGQRVTLRCSPRSGDLSVYWYQQSLDQGLQFLIQYYNGEERAKGNILERFSAQQFPDLHSELNLSSLELGDSALYFCASSVGGGVSYEQYFGPGTRLTVT.

The chain combines TRBV9 with TRBJ2-2; the match to TRBD1 covers 8 bases. There are 15 residues in the CDR3. Germline-derived CDR1 and CDR2 are SGDLS and YYNGEE. Losses at the gene ends were 4 bases for V and 1 base for J; bases not matched to a gene: 3. CDR3 protein: CASSPDRVNTGELFF. CDR3 DNA sequence: TGTGCCAGCAGCCCGGACAGGGTGAACACCGGGGAGCTGTTTTTT.

This sequence joins TRBV12-2 and TRBJ2-1. TRBV12-2 is a listed pseudogene. This CDR3 region has 15 residues. CDR3 amino acids: CASGTGTASTNEQFF. The CDR3 DNA reads TGTGCCAGCGGGACCGGGACAGCGAGTACTAATGAGCAGTTCTTC.